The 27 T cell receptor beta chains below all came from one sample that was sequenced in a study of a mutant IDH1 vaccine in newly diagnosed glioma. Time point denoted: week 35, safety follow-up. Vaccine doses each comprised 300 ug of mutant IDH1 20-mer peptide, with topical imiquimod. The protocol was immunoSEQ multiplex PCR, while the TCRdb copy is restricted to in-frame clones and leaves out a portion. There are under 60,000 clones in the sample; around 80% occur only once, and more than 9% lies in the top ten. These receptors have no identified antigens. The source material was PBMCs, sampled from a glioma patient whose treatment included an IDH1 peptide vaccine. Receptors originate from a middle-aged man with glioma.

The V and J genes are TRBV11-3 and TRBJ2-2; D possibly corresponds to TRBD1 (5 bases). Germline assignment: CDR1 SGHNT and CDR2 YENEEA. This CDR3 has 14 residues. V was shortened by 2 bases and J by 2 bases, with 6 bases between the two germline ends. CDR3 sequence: CASSLRGNTGELFF. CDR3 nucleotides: TGTGCCAGCAGCTTAAGGGGTAACACCGGGGAGCTGTTTTTT.

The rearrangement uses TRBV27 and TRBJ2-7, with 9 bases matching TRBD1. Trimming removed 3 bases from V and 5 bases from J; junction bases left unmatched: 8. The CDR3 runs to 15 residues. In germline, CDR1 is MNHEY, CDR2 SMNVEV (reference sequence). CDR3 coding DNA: TGTGCCAGCAGTTTCCGGGACAGGGTTCTAAACGAGCAGTACTTC. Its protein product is CASSFRDRVLNEQYF.

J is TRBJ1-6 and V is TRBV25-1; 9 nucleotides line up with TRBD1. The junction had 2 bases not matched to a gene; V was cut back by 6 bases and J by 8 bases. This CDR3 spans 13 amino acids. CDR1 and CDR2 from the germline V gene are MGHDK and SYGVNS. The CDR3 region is CASSTGGHSPLHF. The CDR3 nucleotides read TGTGCCAGCAGCACAGGGGGCCATTCACCCCTCCACTTT.

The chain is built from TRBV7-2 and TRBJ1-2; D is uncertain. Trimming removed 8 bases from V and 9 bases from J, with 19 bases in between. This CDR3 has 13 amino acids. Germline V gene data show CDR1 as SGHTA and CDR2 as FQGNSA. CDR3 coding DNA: TGTGCCAGCGCCGGAGGGCAGTATGTTAGCTACACCTTC. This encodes CASAGGQYVSYTF.

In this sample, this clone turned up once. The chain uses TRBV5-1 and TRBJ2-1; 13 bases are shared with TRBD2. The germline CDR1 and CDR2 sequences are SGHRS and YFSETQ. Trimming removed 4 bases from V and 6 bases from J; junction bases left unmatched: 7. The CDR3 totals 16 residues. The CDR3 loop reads CASSRGTSGRGNEQFF. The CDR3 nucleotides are TGCGCCAGCAGCCGGGGTACTAGCGGGAGGGGCAATGAGCAGTTCTTC.

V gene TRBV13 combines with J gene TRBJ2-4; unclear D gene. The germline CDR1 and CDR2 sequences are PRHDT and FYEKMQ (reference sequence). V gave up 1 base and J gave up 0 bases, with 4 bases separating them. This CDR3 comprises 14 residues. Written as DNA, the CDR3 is TGTGCCAGCAGCTTAGCACAAGCCAAAAACATTCAGTACTTC. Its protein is CASSLAQAKNIQYF.

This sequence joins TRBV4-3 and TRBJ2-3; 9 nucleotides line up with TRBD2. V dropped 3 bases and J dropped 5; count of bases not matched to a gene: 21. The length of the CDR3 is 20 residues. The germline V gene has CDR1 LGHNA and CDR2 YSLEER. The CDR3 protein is CASSQDPRGGRAVAGDTQYF. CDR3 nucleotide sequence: TGCGCCAGCAGCCAGGACCCCCGGGGCGGGAGGGCCGTGGCTGGAGATACGCAGTATTTT.

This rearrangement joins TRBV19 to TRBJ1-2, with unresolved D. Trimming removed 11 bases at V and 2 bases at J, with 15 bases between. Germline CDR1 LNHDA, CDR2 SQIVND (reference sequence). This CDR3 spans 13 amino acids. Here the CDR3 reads CASVPRGNYGYTF. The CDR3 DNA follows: TGTGCCTCCGTGCCTCGGGGAAACTATGGCTACACCTTC.

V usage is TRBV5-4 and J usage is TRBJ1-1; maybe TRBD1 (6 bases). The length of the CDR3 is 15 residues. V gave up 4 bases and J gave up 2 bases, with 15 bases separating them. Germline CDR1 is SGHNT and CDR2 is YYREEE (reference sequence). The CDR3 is CASSPTRQDNTEAFF. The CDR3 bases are TGTGCCAGCAGCCCCACTCGACAGGATAACACTGAAGCTTTCTTT. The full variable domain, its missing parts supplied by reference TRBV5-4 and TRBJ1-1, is ETGVTQSPTHLIKTRGQQVTLRCSSQSGHNTVSWYQQALGQGPQFIFQYYREEENGRGNFPPRFSGLQFPNYSSELNVNALELDDSALYLCASSPTRQDNTEAFFGQGTRLTVV.

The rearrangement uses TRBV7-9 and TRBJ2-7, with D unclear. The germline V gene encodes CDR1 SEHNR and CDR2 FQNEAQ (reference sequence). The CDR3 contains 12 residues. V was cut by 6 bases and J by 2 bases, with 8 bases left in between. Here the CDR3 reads CASSLMAYEQYF. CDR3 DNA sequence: TGTGCCAGCAGTCTGATGGCCTACGAGCAGTACTTC.

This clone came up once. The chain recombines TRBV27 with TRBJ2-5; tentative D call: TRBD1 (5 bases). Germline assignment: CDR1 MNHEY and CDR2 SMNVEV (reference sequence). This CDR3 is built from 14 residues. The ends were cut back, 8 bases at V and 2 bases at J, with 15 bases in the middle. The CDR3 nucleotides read TGTGCCAGCGGCTTCTCAGGGATTCAAGAGACCCAGTACTTC. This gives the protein CASGFSGIQETQYF.

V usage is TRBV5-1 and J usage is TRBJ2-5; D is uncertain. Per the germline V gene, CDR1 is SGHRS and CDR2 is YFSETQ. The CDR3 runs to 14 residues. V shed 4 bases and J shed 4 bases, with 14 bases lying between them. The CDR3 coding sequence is TGCGCCAGCAGCCCCCAAAGGACCGGAGAGACCCAGTACTTC. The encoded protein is CASSPQRTGETQYF.

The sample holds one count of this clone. CDR3 bases: TGTGCCAGCAGGAAAGACAGGGGGGATGAGCAGTTCTTC. Protein product: CASRKDRGDEQFF. J is TRBJ2-1 and V is TRBV2; 9 bases are a match to TRBD1. Germline V CDR1 and CDR2: SNHLY, FYNNEI. Trimming at V came to 6 bases and at J to 8 bases, leaving 5 bases not matched to a gene. The CDR3 is made up of 13 amino acids. Full variable domain (remainder filled in from reference TRBV2 and TRBJ2-1): EPEVTQTPSHQVTQMGQEVILRCVPISNHLYFYWYRQILGQKVEFLVSFYNNEISEKSEIFDDQFSVERPDGSNFTLKIRSTKLEDSAMYFCASRKDRGDEQFFGPGTRLTVL.

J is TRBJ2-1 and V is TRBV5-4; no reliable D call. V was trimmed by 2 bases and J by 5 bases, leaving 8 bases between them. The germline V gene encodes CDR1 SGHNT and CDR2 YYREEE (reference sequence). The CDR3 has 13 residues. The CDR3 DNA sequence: TGTGCCAGCAGCTTATTTACTAACAATGAGCAGTTCTTC. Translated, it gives CASSLFTNNEQFF.

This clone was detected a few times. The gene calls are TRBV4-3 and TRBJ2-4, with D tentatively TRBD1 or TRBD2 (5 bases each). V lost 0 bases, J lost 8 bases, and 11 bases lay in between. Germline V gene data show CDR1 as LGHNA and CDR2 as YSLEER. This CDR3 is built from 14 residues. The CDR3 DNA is TGCGCCAGCAGCCAAGATTCAGGGCGGGACATTCAGTACTTC. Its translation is CASSQDSGRDIQYF.

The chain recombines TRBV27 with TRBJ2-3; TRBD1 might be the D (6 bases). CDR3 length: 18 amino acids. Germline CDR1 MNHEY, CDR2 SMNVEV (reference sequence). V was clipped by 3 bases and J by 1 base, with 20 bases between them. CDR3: CASSFCLQGFSCTDTQYF. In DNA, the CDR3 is TGTGCCAGCAGTTTTTGTCTCCAGGGGTTTTCATGCACAGATACGCAGTATTTT.

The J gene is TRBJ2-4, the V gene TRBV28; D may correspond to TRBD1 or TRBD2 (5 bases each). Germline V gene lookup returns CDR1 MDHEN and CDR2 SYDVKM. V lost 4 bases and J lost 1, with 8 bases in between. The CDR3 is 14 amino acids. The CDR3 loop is CASSWDGAKNIQYF. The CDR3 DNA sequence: TGTGCCAGCAGTTGGGACGGGGCCAAAAACATTCAGTACTTC.

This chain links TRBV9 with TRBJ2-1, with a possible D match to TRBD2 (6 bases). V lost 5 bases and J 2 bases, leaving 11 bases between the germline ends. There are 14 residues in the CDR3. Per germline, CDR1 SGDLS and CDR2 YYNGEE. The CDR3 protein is CASRPGEAYNEQFF. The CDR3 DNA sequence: TGTGCCAGCAGACCGGGAGAGGCCTACAATGAGCAGTTCTTC. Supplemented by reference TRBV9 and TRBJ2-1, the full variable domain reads DSGVTQTPKHLITATGQRVTLRCSPRSGDLSVYWYQQSLDQGLQFLIQYYNGEERAKGNILERFSAQQFPDLHSELNLSSLELGDSALYFCASRPGEAYNEQFFGPGTRLTVL.

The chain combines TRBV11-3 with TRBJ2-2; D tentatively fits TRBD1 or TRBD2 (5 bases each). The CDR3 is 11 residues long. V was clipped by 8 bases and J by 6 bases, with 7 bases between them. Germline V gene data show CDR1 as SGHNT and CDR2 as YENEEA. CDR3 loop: CASSGPGELFF. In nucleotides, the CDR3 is TGTGCCAGCTCGGGGCCCGGGGAGCTGTTTTTT.

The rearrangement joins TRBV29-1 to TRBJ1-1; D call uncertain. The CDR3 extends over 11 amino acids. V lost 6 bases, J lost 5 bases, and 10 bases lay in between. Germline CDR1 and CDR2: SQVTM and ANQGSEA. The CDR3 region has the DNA TGCAGCGTCACCGAGTATACTGAAGCTTTCTTT. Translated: CSVTEYTEAFF.

In DNA form, the CDR3 reads TGTGCCAGCAGCTTAGGGCGTCAGACTGAAGCTTTCTTT. Its translation is CASSLGRQTEAFF. The genes are TRBV7-8 and TRBJ1-1; D is undetermined. The CDR3 has 13 amino acids. Germline CDR1 SGHVS, CDR2 FQNEAQ. The germline V and J ends were trimmed by 1 base and 5 bases, with 8 bases remaining between them.

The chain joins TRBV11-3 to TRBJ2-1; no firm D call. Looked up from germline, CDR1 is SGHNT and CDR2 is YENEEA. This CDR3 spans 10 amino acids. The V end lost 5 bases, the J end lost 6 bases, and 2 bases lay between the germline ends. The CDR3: CASSANEQFF. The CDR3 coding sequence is TGTGCCAGCAGCGCCAATGAGCAGTTCTTC.

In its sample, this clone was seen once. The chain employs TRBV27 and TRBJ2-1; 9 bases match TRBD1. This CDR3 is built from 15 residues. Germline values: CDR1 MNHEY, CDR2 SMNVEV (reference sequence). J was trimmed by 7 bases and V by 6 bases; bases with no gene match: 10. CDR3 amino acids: CASREAGTGRNEQFF. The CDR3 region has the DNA TGTGCCAGCAGGGAGGCCGGGACAGGGAGAAATGAGCAGTTCTTC.

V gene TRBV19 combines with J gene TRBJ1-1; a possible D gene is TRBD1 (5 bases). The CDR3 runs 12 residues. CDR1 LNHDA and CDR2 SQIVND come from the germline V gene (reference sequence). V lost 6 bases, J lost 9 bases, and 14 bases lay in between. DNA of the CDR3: TGTGCCAGTAGAACCCTACAGGAGCAAGCTTTCTTT. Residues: CASRTLQEQAFF. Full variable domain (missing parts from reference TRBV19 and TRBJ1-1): DGGITQSPKYLFRKEGQNVTLSCEQNLNHDAMYWYRQDPGQGLRLIYYSQIVNDFQKGDIAEGYSVSREKKESFPLTVTSAQKNPTAFYLCASRTLQEQAFFGQGTRLTVV.

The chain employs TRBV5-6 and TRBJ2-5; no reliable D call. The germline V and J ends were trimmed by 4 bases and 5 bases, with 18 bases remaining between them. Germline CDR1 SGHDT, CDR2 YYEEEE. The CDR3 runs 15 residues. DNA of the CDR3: TGTGCCAGCAGCCCGACGAGTCGCGGACCTGAGACCCAGTACTTC. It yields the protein CASSPTSRGPETQYF.

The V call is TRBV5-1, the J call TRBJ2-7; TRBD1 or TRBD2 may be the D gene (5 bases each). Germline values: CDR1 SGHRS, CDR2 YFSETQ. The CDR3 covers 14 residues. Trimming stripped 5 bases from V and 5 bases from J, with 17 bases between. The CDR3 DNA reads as TGCGCCAGCAGAGCCGGGACCGGTCGCCACGAGCAGTACTTC. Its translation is CASRAGTGRHEQYF. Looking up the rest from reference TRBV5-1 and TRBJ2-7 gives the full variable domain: KAGVTQTPRYLIKTRGQQVTLSCSPISGHRSVSWYQQTPGQGLQFLFEYFSETQRNKGNFPGRFSGRQFSNSRSEMNVSTLELGDSALYLCASRAGTGRHEQYFGPGTRLTVT.

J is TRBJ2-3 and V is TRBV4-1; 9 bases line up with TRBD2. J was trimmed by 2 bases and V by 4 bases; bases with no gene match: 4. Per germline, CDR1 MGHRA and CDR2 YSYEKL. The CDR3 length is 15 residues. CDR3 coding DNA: TGCGCCAGCAGCCGACTAGCGGAGATCACAGATACGCAGTATTTT. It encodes CASSRLAEITDTQYF.